This TCR beta chain was identified during a study of cytomegalovirus exposure and HLA in healthy donors. The study, taken as a whole, reports: Rarity held for most TCR sequences, but there were some public TCRs that occurred in many donors. The study recorded 164 TCR beta chains that were cytomegalovirus-associated.

The CDR3 has 12 residues. V lost 3 bases and J lost 7, with 9 bases in between. CDR1 MDHEN and CDR2 SYDVKM come from the germline V gene. The donors were members of the validation cohort comprising over a hundred subjects, separate from the roughly 650-subject first cohort. Profiling relied on immunoSEQ multiplex PCR, and the TCRdb table lists in-frame clones only, not all of them. Among 90,000 to 120,000 clones listed, 90% to 97% were seen once. Details on this clone: Its specificity is not known.

Specimen: PBMCs. The receptor was derived from a woman between 18 and 29 years old in good health and CMV-seronegative. The rearrangement links TRBV28 to TRBJ2-5, with D tentatively TRBD2 (7 bases). The CDR3 DNA reads TGTGCCAGCAGTTTGGGGGGGCCGACCCAGTACTTC. As protein: CASSLGGPTQYF.